A selection of T cell receptor beta chains follows, all from one sample in a study of cytomegalovirus exposure and HLA in healthy donors. The method was immunoSEQ multiplex PCR; TCRdb's version includes in-frame clones alone and lacks a portion of them. In the table there are about 84,000 clones, roughly 93% of which are singletons. Input material: PBMCs. The receptors come from a man aged 30 to 45 in good health and CMV-seronegative. The CDR3 runs from the conserved cysteine through the conserved F or W. Fields, in order: CDR3 protein, CDR3 DNA, clone size, V gene, J gene, D gene. The D gene is left open where the match is weak. Not every row has a clone size; where given, it reads once, few, many or a size class.

CDR3: CASSPHWTGNTEAFF; DNA: TGTGCCAGCAGCCCCCACTGGACAGGGAACACTGAAGCTTTCTTT; size: once; V: TRBV9; J: TRBJ1-1; D: TRBD1
CDR3: CASTDRGRNTGELFF; DNA: TGTGCCAGCACCGACAGGGGGAGGAACACCGGGGAGCTGTTTTTT; size: -; V: TRBV7-9; J: TRBJ2-2; D: TRBD1
CDR3: CASSEAGTRAETQYF; DNA: TGTGCCAGCAGTGAAGCGGGAACTCGTGCCGAGACCCAGTACTTC; size: -; V: TRBV25-1; J: TRBJ2-5; D: -
CDR3: CASSKGQGGSPLHF; DNA: TGCGCCAGCAGCAAAGGGCAGGGAGGTTCACCCCTCCACTTT; size: -; V: TRBV4-1; J: TRBJ1-6; D: -
CDR3: CASRARTVSSYEQYF; DNA: TGTGCCAGCAGGGCTCGGACAGTCTCATCCTACGAGCAGTACTTC; size: -; V: TRBV28; J: TRBJ2-7; D: -
CDR3: CASSFGSSQSYEQYF; DNA: TGTGCCAGCAGCTTCGGTAGTAGTCAATCCTACGAGCAGTACTTC; size: once; V: TRBV7-6; J: TRBJ2-7; D: -
CDR3: CASRNGGGVREKLFF; DNA: TGTGCCAGCAGAAATGGGGGAGGGGTTCGAGAAAAACTGTTTTTT; size: -; V: TRBV28; J: TRBJ1-4; D: -
CDR3: CASSERVDYYGYTF; DNA: TGTGCCAGCAGTGAAAGGGTGGACTACTATGGCTACACCTTC; size: few; V: TRBV2; J: TRBJ1-2; D: -
CDR3: CASSLGLGTNTGELFF; DNA: TGCGCCAGCAGCTTGGGCCTCGGGACAAACACCGGGGAGCTGTTTTTT; size: -; V: TRBV5-1; J: TRBJ2-2; D: -
CDR3: CAIPGLARTGELFF; DNA: TGTGCTATCCCGGGACTAGCGAGGACTGGGGAGCTGTTTTTT; size: -; V: TRBV7-7; J: TRBJ2-2; D: TRBD2